This T cell receptor beta chain was sequenced during a study of blood T cell repertoires in COVID-19. Study details: Samples representing acute and convalescent COVID-19 were sourced from the United States, Italy and Spain.

The CDR3 extends over 14 amino acids. V was pared by 5 bases and J by 2 bases, with 13 bases between. Germline CDR1 is SGHRS and CDR2 is YFSETQ. In the study's own analysis: Amplified reference gene primers provided the basis for estimating nucleated cell counts. The method was immunoSEQ multiplex PCR; TCRdb's version includes in-frame clones alone and lacks a portion of them. V, J and clone size are taken as reported in that table, and D and trimming were inferred from the DNA itself. The data hold 150,000 to 200,000 clones, with approximately 91% observed a single time. Sequencing was carried out using peripheral blood. The chain has TRBV5-1 and TRBJ2-5; D perhaps matches TRBD2 (7 bases). The receptor was isolated from a man aged 50 to 60 with acute or convalescent COVID-19. The chain's CDR3 is CASRGGRVQETQYF. CDR3 nucleotides: TGCGCCAGCAGAGGGGGGAGGGTGCAAGAGACCCAGTACTTC.